This entry lists 29 T cell receptor beta chains sequenced from one sample in a study of T cell changes during pregnancy in multiple sclerosis. The data were produced by immunoSEQ multiplex PCR, yet TCRdb's version contains in-frame clones alone and is incomplete. The sample carries approximately 35,000 clones, approximately 91% recorded once. Sequencing used CD4+ T cells from peripheral blood mononuclear cells, obtained in the third trimester of pregnancy. These receptors all stem from a female donor in good health, enrolled as a control in a pregnancy study.

V gene TRBV27 combines with J gene TRBJ2-7; D uncertain. The V gene lost 6 bases and the J gene lost 2 bases, with 17 bases spanning the gap. This CDR3 spans 15 amino acids. CDR1 MNHEY and CDR2 SMNVEV come from the germline V gene (reference sequence). The CDR3 here is CASSLLYSQTYEQYF. The CDR3 region has the DNA TGTGCCAGCAGCCTCTTATACAGTCAGACCTACGAGCAGTACTTC.

V is TRBV25-1 and J is TRBJ2-6, with a possible D match to TRBD1 (5 bases). The CDR3 is made up of 17 amino acids. Germline-derived CDR1 and CDR2 are MGHDK and SYGVNS. V was trimmed by 5 bases and J by 5 bases, leaving 19 bases between them. In DNA, the CDR3 is TGTGCCAGCAGTCCTGTTCCTGGACAAAGTCGGGCCAACGTCCTGACTTTC. Residues: CASSPVPGQSRANVLTF.

The genes are TRBV28 and TRBJ1-6, with 9 bases aligning to TRBD1. CDR3 length equals 14 residues. V was pared by 4 bases and J by 7 bases, with 2 bases of the junction left unmatched. Germline CDR1 is MDHEN and CDR2 is SYDVKM. The chain's CDR3 is CASSSGQGNSPLHF. The DNA for the CDR3 is TGTGCCAGCAGTTCGGGACAGGGAAATTCACCCCTCCACTTT. The full variable domain, with the rest looked up from reference TRBV28 and TRBJ1-6, is DVKVTQSSRYLVKRTGEKVFLECVQDMDHENMFWYRQDPGLGLRLIYFSYDVKMKEKGDIPEGYSVSREKKERFSLILESASTNQTSMYLCASSSGQGNSPLHFGNGTRLTVT.

The chain links TRBV5-5 to TRBJ1-1; no reliable D call. Trimming pared 6 bases from V and 8 bases from J, leaving 17 bases between. This CDR3 comprises 13 residues. The germline gives CDR1 SGHKS, CDR2 YYEKEE (reference sequence). The CDR3 DNA is TGTGCCAGCACCGCGGGCGGTGCGAGGGAAGCTTTCTTT. Its translation: CASTAGGAREAFF.

V usage is TRBV10-3 and J usage is TRBJ2-1; 8 nucleotides align to TRBD1. With V trimmed by 5 bases and J by 0 bases, 0 bases remained unmatched. The CDR3 contains 14 residues. CDR1 ENHRY and CDR2 SYGVKD come from the germline V gene. The CDR3 protein is CAISQGASYNEQFF. CDR3 in DNA: TGTGCCATCAGTCAGGGGGCCTCCTACAATGAGCAGTTCTTC.

The rearrangement uses TRBV2 and TRBJ2-3, with 9 bases lining up with TRBD2. V dropped 7 bases and J dropped 0; count of bases not matched to a gene: 8. Germline values: CDR1 SNHLY, CDR2 FYNNEI. The length of the CDR3 is 16 residues. CDR3 DNA sequence: TGTGCCAGCAACGGGCGGGAGGGATACAGCACAGATACGCAGTATTTT. Its translation: CASNGREGYSTDTQYF.

The V gene is TRBV5-5, the J gene TRBJ2-7, with 8 bases identical to TRBD1. V lost 4 bases, J lost 3 bases, and 9 bases stayed unmatched. The germline V gene encodes CDR1 SGHKS and CDR2 YYEKEE (reference sequence). There are 15 residues in the CDR3. CDR3 bases: TGTGCCAGCAGCGCGGACAGGGCGTTTTTCTACGAGCAGTACTTC. This encodes CASSADRAFFYEQYF.

V is TRBV10-3 and J is TRBJ2-3; TRBD2 matches at 10 bases. CDR3 length: 14 residues. Looked up from germline, CDR1 is ENHRY and CDR2 is SYGVKD. V shed 3 bases and J 5 bases; nucleotides not matched to a gene: 2. The CDR3 spells CAISEAGGVDTQYF. The CDR3 nucleotides are TGTGCCATCAGTGAAGCGGGGGGGGTAGATACGCAGTATTTT.

The chain carries TRBV19 and TRBJ1-3; D remains unclear. Deletions cut 3 bases from V and 0 bases from J, with 18 bases between. The CDR3 runs 18 residues. Germline CDR1 reads LNHDA; CDR2 reads SQIVND (reference sequence). The CDR3 DNA reads TGTGCCAGTAGTATTCCCTCTCGGGTACTAATCTCTGGAAACACCATATATTTT. It specifies CASSIPSRVLISGNTIYF.

J is TRBJ2-3 and V is TRBV18; perhaps TRBD2 as D (6 bases). Trimming removed 6 bases from V and 4 bases from J, with 14 bases in between. This CDR3 spans 14 amino acids. Per germline, CDR1 KGHSH and CDR2 LQKENI. The CDR3 DNA reads TGTGCCAGCTCCTCAGACCCTAGCGCAGATACGCAGTATTTT. Translating it yields CASSSDPSADTQYF.

The chain employs TRBV5-1 and TRBJ2-5; 8 nucleotides agree with TRBD1. Trimming removed 3 bases from V and 5 bases from J; junction bases left unmatched: 6. The CDR3 runs to 14 residues. Germline lookup yields CDR1 SGHRS and CDR2 YFSETQ. The CDR3 is CASSSTGGGETQYF. The CDR3 DNA is TGCGCCAGCAGCTCCACAGGGGGAGGTGAGACCCAGTACTTC.

The chain joins TRBV7-2 to TRBJ2-3; TRBD2 matches at 11 bases. Germline V gene lookup returns CDR1 SGHTA and CDR2 FQGNSA. This CDR3 region has 16 residues. Trimming removed 6 bases from V and 5 bases from J; junction bases left unmatched: 10. The chain's CDR3 is CASSYSGRARGDTQYF. The CDR3 region has the DNA TGTGCCAGCAGTTATAGCGGGAGGGCAAGGGGAGATACGCAGTATTTT.

This clone occurred once. The V and J genes are TRBV7-2 and TRBJ1-3; the D is unclear. Trimming stripped 2 bases from V and 0 bases from J, with 8 bases between. Per germline, CDR1 SGHTA and CDR2 FQGNSA. The CDR3 extends over 15 amino acids. The CDR3 nucleotides are TGTGCCAGCAGCTTAAATAGTGGCTCTGGAAACACCATATATTTT. This codes for CASSLNSGSGNTIYF. Drawing the rest from reference TRBV7-2 and TRBJ1-3, the complete variable domain is GAGVSQSPSNKVTEKGKDVELRCDPISGHTALYWYRQSLGQGLEFLIYFQGNSAPDKSGLPSDRFSAERTGGSVSTLTIQRTQQEDSAVYLCASSLNSGSGNTIYFGEGSWLTVV.

This chain uses TRBV6-1 with TRBJ2-5; D might be TRBD2 (5 bases). Germline V gives CDR1 MNHNS, CDR2 SASEGT. This CDR3 comprises 16 residues. The germline V and J ends were trimmed by 4 bases and 10 bases, with 25 bases remaining between them. The CDR3 sequence is CASSAPRAPLVEGQYF. In nucleotides, the CDR3 is TGTGCCAGCAGTGCACCTAGGGCCCCGCTGGTTGAGGGCCAGTACTTC.

This clone was recorded once. The chain couples TRBV21-1 to TRBJ1-5; the table assigns TRBD1, which was not confirmed against the DNA. TRBV21-1 constitutes a pseudogene. The CDR3 sequence is 15 residues long. The CDR3 coding sequence is TGTGCCAGCAGCAGCAACAGGGCCAGCAATCAGCCCCAGCATTTT. Its translation is CASSSNRASNQPQHF.

This chain connects TRBV30 to TRBJ2-5, with 12 nucleotides matching TRBD2. Germline trimming cut 1 base from V and 7 bases from J; bases unmatched to any gene: 7. CDR3 length: 15 residues. Per the germline V gene, CDR1 is GTSNPN and CDR2 is SVGIG (reference sequence). The DNA of the CDR3 is TGTGCCTGGAGTGCAATGCTAGCGGGAGGGGGGACCCAGTACTTC. Translating it yields CAWSAMLAGGGTQYF.

The V call is TRBV5-8, the J call TRBJ1-2; TRBD1 is a possible D gene (5 bases). The germline V gene has CDR1 SGHTS and CDR2 YDEGEE. Trimming removed 5 bases at V and 8 bases at J, with 13 bases between. The CDR3 is 12 residues long. The CDR3 sequence is CASRVAGEGYTF. CDR3 in DNA: TGTGCCAGCAGGGTTGCGGGGGAAGGCTACACCTTC.

The chain couples TRBV11-2 to TRBJ2-1; no definite D call. This CDR3 comprises 13 residues. The V gene lost 6 bases and the J gene lost 3 bases, with 9 bases spanning the gap. CDR1 and CDR2 from the germline V gene are SGHAT and FQNNGV. For the CDR3, the DNA is TGTGCCAGCAGGTTTAGCAGCTACAATGAGCAGTTCTTC. It specifies CASRFSSYNEQFF.

The V call is TRBV19, the J call TRBJ2-3, with D tentatively TRBD2 (5 bases). The V gene's germline CDR1 is LNHDA and CDR2 SQIVND (reference sequence). V was pared by 3 bases and J by 4 bases, with 17 bases between. This CDR3 has 16 residues. CDR3 region: CASSIELAWISDTQYF. CDR3 coding DNA: TGTGCCAGTAGTATCGAGCTAGCTTGGATCTCAGATACGCAGTATTTT.

V usage is TRBV19 and J usage is TRBJ2-5; D gene unclear. CDR3 length equals 13 residues. Germline V CDR1 and CDR2: LNHDA, SQIVND (reference sequence). The germline V and J ends were trimmed by 3 bases and 2 bases, with 7 bases remaining between them. The chain's CDR3 is CASSINKQETQYF. Written as DNA, the CDR3 is TGTGCCAGTAGTATTAACAAACAAGAGACCCAGTACTTC.

This clone was seen only once. V is TRBV6-4 and J is TRBJ2-1; 10 bases align to TRBD2. V gave up 2 bases and J gave up 9 bases; unmatched junction bases: 1. The CDR3 spans 13 residues. Germline assignment: CDR1 MRHNA and CDR2 SNTAGT. The CDR3 reads CASSDRTSGEQFF. CDR3 nucleotide sequence: TGTGCCAGCAGTGACAGGACTAGCGGTGAGCAGTTCTTC.

The chain links TRBV7-2 to TRBJ2-2; D is unresolved. Trimming took off 3 bases at V and 2 bases at J, with 7 bases between the two ends. This CDR3 is 14 amino acids long. The germline V gene encodes CDR1 SGHTA and CDR2 FQGNSA. DNA of the CDR3: TGTGCCAGCAGCTTTGCGGAAAACACCGGGGAGCTGTTTTTT. It translates to CASSFAENTGELFF.

The chain has TRBV1 and TRBJ1-5. TRBV1 is a pseudogene segment. The CDR3 extends over 13 amino acids. Here the CDR3 reads CTSSRERRQPQHF. CDR3 nucleotide sequence: TGCACCAGCAGCCGGGAGAGGCGTCAGCCCCAGCATTTT.

The sample holds one count of this clone. V gene TRBV7-9 combines with J gene TRBJ2-3, with TRBD2 as a possible D gene (6 bases). Trimming pared 3 bases from V and 2 bases from J, leaving 15 bases between. The CDR3 covers 16 residues. Germline V gene data show CDR1 as SEHNR and CDR2 as FQNEAQ (reference sequence). The DNA of the CDR3 is TGTGCCAGCAGCTTCCCCCCCGGCGGGACCACAGATACGCAGTATTTT. It codes for CASSFPPGGTTDTQYF. The whole variable domain, remainder taken from reference TRBV7-9 and TRBJ2-3, is DTGVSQNPRHKITKRGQNVTFRCDPISEHNRLYWYRQTLGQGPEFLTYFQNEAQLEKSRLLSDRFSAERPKGSFSTLEIQRTEQGDSAMYLCASSFPPGGTTDTQYFGPGTRLTVL.

The genes are TRBV18 and TRBJ1-5, with D uncertain. The ends were cut back, 2 bases at V and 5 bases at J, with 10 bases in the middle. Germline-derived CDR1 and CDR2 are KGHSH and LQKENI. The CDR3 is 14 amino acids. This chain's CDR3 is CASSPVGSYQPQHF. The CDR3 DNA follows: TGTGCCAGCTCACCAGTAGGGAGCTATCAGCCCCAGCATTTT.

This chain links TRBV2 with TRBJ2-5, with 7 bases matching TRBD1. In germline, CDR1 is SNHLY, CDR2 FYNNEI. Trimming took 8 bases from V and 5 from J; bases not matched to a gene: 5. This CDR3 has 12 amino acids. The DNA of the CDR3 is TGTGCCAGCGAACAGGGGATGGAGACCCAGTACTTC. This translates into CASEQGMETQYF.

The chain links TRBV25-1 to TRBJ2-7; 15 bases are a match to TRBD2. The germline V gene encodes CDR1 MGHDK and CDR2 SYGVNS. The CDR3 is made up of 13 amino acids. J was trimmed by 8 bases and V by 8 bases; bases with no gene match: 4. The CDR3 DNA is TGTGCCAGCGGGGGACTAGCGGGAGGCCAGCAGTACTTC. Amino acids: CASGGLAGGQQYF.

The chain combines TRBV12-5 with TRBJ1-1, with no clear D. The CDR3 sequence is 14 residues long. V lost 2 bases and J 3 bases, leaving 10 bases between the germline ends. Germline V gene sequence: CDR1 LGHNT, CDR2 FRNRAP. CDR3 DNA: TGTGCTAGTGGTTTGTCCGGGGTTGACACTGAAGCTTTCTTT. It encodes CASGLSGVDTEAFF. Combining the CDR3 with reference TRBV12-5 and TRBJ1-1 gives the whole variable domain DARVTQTPRHKVTEMGQEVTMRCQPILGHNTVFWYRQTMMQGLELLAYFRNRAPLDDSGMPKDRFSAEMPDATLATLKIQPSEPRDSAVYFCASGLSGVDTEAFFGQGTRLTVV.

The chain uses TRBV10-1 and TRBJ2-1, with TRBD2 identical over 9 bases. CDR3 length: 16 amino acids. J gave up 4 bases and V 2 bases, and 6 bases lay outside the gene matches. Germline V lookup: CDR1 WNHNN, CDR2 SYGVQD (reference sequence). The CDR3 protein is CASSESSSGVYNEQFF. The CDR3 region has the DNA TGCGCCAGCAGTGAGAGTTCTAGCGGGGTATACAATGAGCAGTTCTTC.